This T cell receptor (beta chain) was observed in a study of metastatic and nonmetastatic thyroid tumors. In the study overall: Where malignant and benign thyroid patients were concerned, repertoires were compared across blood and tumor or nodule tissue.

Whole-study findings and limits: Reportedly, malignant thyroid tumors had significantly higher TCR beta diversity than benign nodules, in blood and tumor.

In its sample, this clone was seen a few times. Its antigen is unidentified. All patients were untreated before thyroid surgery. In germline, CDR1 is WNHNN, CDR2 SYGVQD (reference sequence). V was pared by 6 bases and J by 4 bases, with 9 bases of the junction left unmatched. This CDR3 spans 15 amino acids. How the authors handled the data: A classifier for distant metastasis in papillary thyroid cancer was constructed using CDR3 differences observed across clinicopathological groups. Using MiXCR, TCRdb re-called clones from the PCR reads. The V and J calls were not made by the authors but by TCRdb's processing. Of 90,000 or so clones listed, approximately 9% are singletons.

The V and J genes are TRBV10-1 and TRBJ2-1, with 7 positions matching TRBD2. Sequenced input: blood. The receptor comes from a female donor with papillary thyroid cancer or a benign thyroid nodule (not recorded which). Some clones in this sample may be carry-over from other donors' samples. The CDR3 is CASSPSGDFYNEQFF. The DNA of the CDR3 is TGCGCCAGCAGCCCCAGCGGGGATTTTTACAATGAGCAGTTCTTC.